The 14 T cell receptor beta chains given below trace back to one sample, sequenced in a study of cytotoxic CD8 clonotypes in ibrutinib-treated CLL. TCRdb's copy holds only in-frame clones and misses some; the assay was immunoSEQ multiplex PCR. Among tens of thousands of clones listed, about 70% were seen once. The sequences come from PBMCs, collected before ibrutinib treatment. Receptors originate from a human donor with chronic lymphocytic leukemia.

The chain joins TRBV30 to TRBJ1-6; 8 bases line up with TRBD1. CDR1 is GTSNPN and CDR2 is SVGIG in the germline V gene (reference sequence). This CDR3 is built from 13 residues. V shed 3 bases and J 10 bases; nucleotides not matched to a gene: 5. The CDR3 DNA is TGTGCCTGGAGGGGGACAGGTCGATCACCCCTCCACTTT. Encoded protein: CAWRGTGRSPLHF.

This clone came up many times. V usage is TRBV23-1 and J usage is TRBJ1-6; 7 nucleotides line up with TRBD1. TRBV23-1 is designated an ORF whose function remains uncertain. V shed 11 bases, J shed 8 bases, and the junction held 3 bases outside the gene matches. This CDR3 spans 11 amino acids. The CDR3 here is CAGGQDSPLHF. In nucleotides, the CDR3 is TGCGCCGGCGGACAGGATTCACCCCTCCACTTT.

The CDR3 bases are TGTGCCAGCAGTTCGGACTTAGAAAATCAGCCCCAGCATTTT. This gives the protein CASSSDLENQPQHF. The chain carries TRBV27 and TRBJ1-5; the D is unclear. Trimming removed 4 bases from V and 4 bases from J, with 11 bases in between. This CDR3 is built from 14 residues. Germline lookup yields CDR1 MNHEY and CDR2 SMNVEV (reference sequence).

CDR3 sequence: CASSLRDRHSNQPQHF. CDR3 bases: TGTGCCAGCAGCTTGAGAGACCGGCACAGCAATCAGCCCCAGCATTTT. The chain uses TRBV7-9 and TRBJ1-5; D remains unclear. The CDR3 has 16 residues. The V end was cut by 3 bases, the J end by 1 base, with 13 bases between. The germline V gene has CDR1 SEHNR and CDR2 FQNEAQ (reference sequence).

For this clone: A much larger clone differs by one base, so this may be a read error. The genes are TRBV9 and TRBJ2-7; D is undetermined. V was pared by 0 bases and J by 3 bases, with 1 base between. Germline CDR1 is SGDLS and CDR2 is YYNGEE. This CDR3 has 11 amino acids. CDR3 sequence (DNA): TGTGCCAGCAGCGTAGGCTACGAGCAGTACTTC. It encodes CASSVGYEQYF. Variable domain in full (rest from reference TRBV9 and TRBJ2-7): DSGVTQTPKHLITATGQRVTLRCSPRSGDLSVYWYQQSLDQGLQFLIQYYNGEERAKGNILERFSAQQFPDLHSELNLSSLELGDSALYFCASSVGYEQYFGPGTRLTVT.

The sample holds a few counts of this clone. The chain recombines TRBV18 with TRBJ2-5; no clear D. Germline V gene data show CDR1 as KGHSH and CDR2 as LQKENI. V shed 2 bases and J shed 1 base, with 8 bases lying between them. The CDR3 loop spans 14 amino acids. DNA for the CDR3: TGTGCCAGCTCACCAGAAAGGGCCCAAGAGACCCAGTACTTC. It yields the protein CASSPERAQETQYF.

The V call is TRBV18, the J call TRBJ2-5; a possible D gene is TRBD1 (6 bases). Trimming cost V 3 bases and J 0 bases, with 11 bases left between them. Germline lookup yields CDR1 KGHSH and CDR2 LQKENI. The CDR3 sequence is 15 residues long. CDR3 in amino acids: CASSPRTDYQETQYF. In DNA, the CDR3 is TGTGCCAGCTCACCCCGGACAGACTACCAAGAGACCCAGTACTTC.

The CDR3 DNA is TGTGCCAGCAGCTACGGGGACAGGCCAGGGGACGAGCAGTACTTC. Protein: CASSYGDRPGDEQYF. J is TRBJ2-7 and V is TRBV7-2; 8 bases are shared with TRBD1. Germline CDR1 reads SGHTA; CDR2 reads FQGNSA. After removal of 4 bases from V and 5 bases from J, the junction contained 10 bases not matched to a gene. There are 15 residues in the CDR3. Supplemented by reference TRBV7-2 and TRBJ2-7, the full variable domain reads GAGVSQSPSNKVTEKGKDVELRCDPISGHTALYWYRQSLGQGLEFLIYFQGNSAPDKSGLPSDRFSAERTGGSVSTLTIQRTQQEDSAVYLCASSYGDRPGDEQYFGPGTRLTVT.

The chain links TRBV2 to TRBJ2-1; TRBD2 agrees at 9 bases. The junction had 8 bases not matched to a gene; V was cut back by 3 bases and J by 8 bases. This CDR3 is 15 amino acids long. The germline gives CDR1 SNHLY, CDR2 FYNNEI. The chain's CDR3 is CASSDVAGDRDEQFF. The CDR3 region has the DNA TGTGCCAGCAGTGATGTAGCGGGAGACAGGGATGAGCAGTTCTTC.

About this clone itself: The same CDR3 also results from other DNA sequences found in this sample. This sequence joins TRBV30 and TRBJ2-7, with D possibly TRBD2 on 6 matching bases. The germline V gene has CDR1 GTSNPN and CDR2 SVGIG (reference sequence). Trimming removed 0 bases from V and 3 bases from J, with 12 bases in between. CDR3 length equals 14 residues. CDR3 DNA sequence: TGTGCCTGGAGTGTAGGAGGGAATAGCTACGAGCAGTACTTC. This translates into CAWSVGGNSYEQYF.

The table lists this clone with a few counts. The chain uses TRBV7-9 and TRBJ1-5; the D is unclear. CDR1 and CDR2 from the germline V gene are SEHNR and FQNEAQ (reference sequence). CDR3 length: 12 residues. V lost 1 base, J lost 11 bases, and 9 bases lay in between. CDR3 DNA: TGTGCCAGCAGCTTAGAGTACTCAGCCCAGCATTTT. It encodes CASSLEYSAQHF.

The chain has TRBV7-2 and TRBJ2-3; possible D gene TRBD2, 5 bases. Trimming removed 1 base at V and 0 bases at J, with 8 bases between. The CDR3 runs to 15 residues. Germline CDR1 SGHTA, CDR2 FQGNSA. The CDR3 DNA follows: TGTGCCAGCAGCTTAGGGACTGGTAGCACAGATACGCAGTATTTT. It is translated as CASSLGTGSTDTQYF.

This chain uses TRBV27 with TRBJ1-2, with D tentatively TRBD1 (6 bases). The CDR3 extends over 14 amino acids. The V gene lost 2 bases and the J gene lost 1 base, with 8 bases spanning the gap. Germline CDR1 MNHEY, CDR2 SMNVEV (reference sequence). The CDR3 nucleotides are TGTGCCAGCAGTTTACAGGGGCTTAACTATGGCTACACCTTC. The encoded protein is CASSLQGLNYGYTF.

This sequence joins TRBV18 and TRBJ1-5; 9 nucleotides line up with TRBD1. Germline assignment: CDR1 KGHSH and CDR2 LQKENI. Trimming at V came to 1 base and at J to 3 bases, leaving 13 bases not matched to a gene. This CDR3 contains 19 residues. In nucleotides, the CDR3 is TGTGCCAGCTCACCACTGTCCTTGGTCGGGACAGGGAACAATCAGCCCCAGCATTTT. This sequence encodes CASSPLSLVGTGNNQPQHF.